Given below is one T cell receptor (beta chain) in context. Its antigen is undetermined. Its ends do not fully match the called genes, so a read error is possible. The CDR3 runs to 12 residues. Germline V gene sequence: CDR1 SGHTA, CDR2 FQGTGA. This specimen comes from a study of T cells in Graves' hyperthyroidism and ophthalmopathy. Study information: It was at initial diagnosis, before any treatment, that peripheral blood was collected.

What was amplified from RNA transcripts were TCR beta CDR3 regions. The study used the HTBI primer set for a first-round RT-PCR of the TCR CDR3. TCRdb recomputed calls from the multiplex PCR reads with MiXCR, one row per CDR3 protein. The table has tens of thousands of distinct CDR3 sequences, less than 50% seen once. Study conclusions and caveats: Blood also held most thyroid clonotypes expanded beyond 0.001. Ophthalmopathy was predicted by the model a median of about 6.5 months ahead of onset.

The chain combines TRBV7-3 with TRBJ2-7; D ambiguous. The specimen sequenced was blood. The clonotype was recovered from a woman aged 25 to 39 with Graves' ophthalmopathy. CDR3 DNA: TGTGCCGGCAGCTCCACCCCCAACGAGCAGTACTTC. This gives the protein CAGSSTPNEQYF.